This TCR beta chain is from a study of cytomegalovirus exposure and HLA in healthy donors. Study details: Both the 120 or so validation repertoires and the approximately 670 first-cohort repertoires used the same platform, as reported by a later analysis.

Profiled with immunoSEQ multiplex PCR; TCRdb holds only in-frame clones, not every one. The data hold about 150,000 clones, with more than 70% observed a single time. Study outcomes and limitations: Within the approximately 130 validation repertoires, first-cohort TCR clusters tended to co-occur, according to a later analysis. It was 150 to 200 TCR beta chains that were listed as cytomegalovirus-associated. Most TCR sequences proved rare, with some public TCRs found in many donors.

CDR3 length: 15 amino acids. The germline CDR1 and CDR2 sequences are LNHDA and SQIVND (reference sequence). J gave up 0 bases and V 10 bases, and 8 bases lay outside the gene matches. Details on this clone: Its antigen is unknown.

The chain uses TRBV19 and TRBJ2-3; TRBD2 agrees at 9 bases. The specimen was PBMCs. This TCR came from a man aged 18-30 years in good health and CMV-seronegative. CDR3 coding DNA: TGTGCCACCTTAGCGGGAGCGACTAGCACAGATACGCAGTATTTT. Its protein is CATLAGATSTDTQYF.